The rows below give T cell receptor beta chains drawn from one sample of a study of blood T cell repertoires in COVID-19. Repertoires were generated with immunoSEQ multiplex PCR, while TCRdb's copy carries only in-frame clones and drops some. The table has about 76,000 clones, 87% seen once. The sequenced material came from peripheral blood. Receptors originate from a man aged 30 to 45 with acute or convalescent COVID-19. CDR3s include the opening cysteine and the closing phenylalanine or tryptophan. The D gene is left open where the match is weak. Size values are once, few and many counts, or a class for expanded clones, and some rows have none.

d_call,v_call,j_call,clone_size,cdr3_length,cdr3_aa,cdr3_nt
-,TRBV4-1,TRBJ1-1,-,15,CASSQKSGLATEAFF,TGCGCCAGCAGCCAAAAGTCAGGGTTGGCCACTGAAGCTTTCTTT
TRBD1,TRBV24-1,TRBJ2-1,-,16,CATSDPSGQVYNEQFF,TGTGCCACCAGTGATCCTTCCGGACAGGTATACAATGAGCAGTTCTTC
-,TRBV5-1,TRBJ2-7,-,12,CASSLPGFEQYF,TGCGCCAGCAGCTTACCGGGATTCGAGCAGTACTTC
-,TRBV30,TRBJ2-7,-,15,CAWSRGGGLSYEQYF,TGTGCCTGGAGTCGTGGTGGCGGGCTCTCCTACGAGCAGTACTTC
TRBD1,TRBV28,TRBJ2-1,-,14,CASSGGQRYNEQFF,TGTGCCAGCAGTGGGGGACAGCGGTACAATGAGCAGTTCTTC
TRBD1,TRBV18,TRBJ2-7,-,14,CASSPTRTRDRQYF,TGTGCCAGCTCACCTACCAGAACCCGGGACAGGCAGTACTTC
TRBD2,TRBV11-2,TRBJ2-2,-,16,CASSSRLAGDTGELFF,TGTGCCAGCAGCTCCCGACTAGCGGGAGATACCGGGGAGCTGTTTTTT
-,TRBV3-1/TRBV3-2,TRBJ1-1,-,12,CASSQARGIAFF,TGTGCCAGCAGCCAAGCAAGAGGGATAGCTTTCTTT
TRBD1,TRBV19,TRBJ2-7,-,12,CASNSGGYEQYF,TGTGCCAGTAATTCAGGGGGCTACGAGCAGTACTTC
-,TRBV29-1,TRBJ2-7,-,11,CSVRARNEQYF,TGCAGCGTCAGGGCGCGTAACGAGCAGTACTTC
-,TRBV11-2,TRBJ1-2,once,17,CASSSILDSSNGYGYTF,TGTGCCAGCAGCTCTATTCTTGACAGCTCGAACGGATATGGCTACACCTTC
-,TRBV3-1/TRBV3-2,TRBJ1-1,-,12,CASSLVDTEAFF,TGTGCCAGCAGCCTCGTCGACACTGAAGCTTTCTTT
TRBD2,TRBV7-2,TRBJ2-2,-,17,CASNEGLAGVITGELFF,TGTGCCAGCAACGAAGGGCTAGCGGGCGTAATCACCGGGGAGCTGTTTTTT
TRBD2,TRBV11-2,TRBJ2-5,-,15,CASSSGLAEGETQYF,TGTGCCAGCAGCTCGGGACTAGCGGAGGGAGAGACCCAGTACTTC
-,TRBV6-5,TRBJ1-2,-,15,CASGTSGALGQGYTF,TGTGCCAGCGGCACTTCAGGGGCTCTGGGTCAAGGCTACACCTTC
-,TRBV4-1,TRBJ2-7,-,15,CASSHDNTISGEQYF,TGCGCCAGCAGCCATGATAACACCATCTCGGGTGAGCAGTACTTC
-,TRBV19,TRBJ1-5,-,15,CASSTGGLINQPQHF,TGTGCCAGTAGTACCGGGGGACTTATCAATCAGCCCCAGCATTTT
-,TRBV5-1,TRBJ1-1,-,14,CASSIGTLNTEAFF,TGCGCCAGCAGCATAGGGACATTGAACACTGAAGCTTTCTTT
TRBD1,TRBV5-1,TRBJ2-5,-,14,CASSLGQGRETQYF,TGCGCCAGCAGCCTAGGACAGGGGCGAGAGACCCAGTACTTC
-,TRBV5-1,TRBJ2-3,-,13,CASSYRTGDTQYF,TGCGCCAGCAGCTACAGGACGGGAGATACGCAGTATTTT
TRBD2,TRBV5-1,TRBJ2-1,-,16,CASSAIRSGSSNEQFF,TGCGCCAGCAGCGCCATTAGGAGCGGGAGCTCGAATGAGCAGTTCTTC
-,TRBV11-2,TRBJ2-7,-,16,CASSHWRQATPYEQYF,TGTGCCAGCAGCCATTGGCGACAGGCAACCCCCTACGAGCAGTACTTC
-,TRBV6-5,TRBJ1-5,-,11,CASSAGQPQHF,TGTGCCAGCAGCGCCGGTCAGCCCCAGCATTTT
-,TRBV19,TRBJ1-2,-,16,CASSPNVGRRGYGYTF,TGTGCCAGTAGTCCAAATGTTGGACGGCGGGGCTATGGCTACACCTTC
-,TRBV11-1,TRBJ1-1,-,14,CASSLPRQNTEAFF,TGTGCCAGCAGCTTGCCACGACAGAACACTGAAGCTTTCTTT
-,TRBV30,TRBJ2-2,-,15,CAWSVQGRATGELFF,TGTGCCTGGAGTGTACAGGGACGGGCGACCGGGGAGCTGTTTTTT
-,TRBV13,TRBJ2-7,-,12,CASSFLGGEQYF,TGTGCCAGCAGCTTCCTGGGGGGCGAGCAGTACTTC
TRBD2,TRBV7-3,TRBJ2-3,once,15,CASSFSGASTDTQYF,TGTGCCAGCAGCTTTAGCGGGGCTAGCACAGATACGCAGTATTTT
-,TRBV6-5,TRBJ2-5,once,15,CASSYWGRAEETQYF,TGTGCCAGCAGTTACTGGGGGCGGGCAGAAGAGACCCAGTACTTC
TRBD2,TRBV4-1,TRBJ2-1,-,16,CASSHLPSGRASEQFF,TGCGCCAGCAGCCACTTACCTAGCGGGAGGGCATCTGAGCAGTTCTTC
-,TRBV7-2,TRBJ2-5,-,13,CASTLGLQETQYF,TGTGCCAGCACCTTAGGACTGCAAGAGACCCAGTACTTC
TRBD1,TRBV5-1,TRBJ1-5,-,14,CASRLGTGGAPQHF,TGCGCCAGCAGATTGGGGACAGGGGGCGCCCCCCAGCATTTT
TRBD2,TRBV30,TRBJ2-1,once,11,CAWSPLAGEFF,TGTGCCTGGAGTCCACTAGCGGGAGAGTTCTTC
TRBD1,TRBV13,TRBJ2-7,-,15,CASSRRDREAYEQYF,TGTGCCAGCAGCCGAAGGGACAGGGAAGCCTACGAGCAGTACTTC
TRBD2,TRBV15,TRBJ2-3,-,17,CATRGNSGRAYTDTQYF,TGTGCCACCAGAGGGAATAGCGGGAGGGCGTACACAGATACGCAGTATTTT
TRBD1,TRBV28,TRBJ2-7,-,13,CASSPDRSHEQYF,TGTGCCAGCAGTCCGGACAGGTCCCACGAGCAGTACTTC
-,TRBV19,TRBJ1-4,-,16,CASTAGTALTNEKLFF,TGTGCCAGTACGGCGGGAACGGCCTTGACTAATGAAAAACTGTTTTTT
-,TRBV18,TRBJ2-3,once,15,CASSPSAGSTDTQYF,TGTGCCAGCTCACCATCGGCAGGCAGCACAGATACGCAGTATTTT
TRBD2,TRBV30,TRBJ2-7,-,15,CAWTVGGKGSYEQYF,TGTGCCTGGACGGTCGGGGGGAAAGGGTCCTACGAGCAGTACTTC
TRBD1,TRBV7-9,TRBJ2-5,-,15,CASSLLGQDQETQYF,TGTGCCAGCAGCTTACTAGGACAGGACCAAGAGACCCAGTACTTC
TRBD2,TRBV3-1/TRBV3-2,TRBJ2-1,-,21,CASSHKPYRLAPWSSYNEQFF,TGTGCCAGCAGCCACAAGCCCTACCGACTAGCCCCCTGGAGCTCCTACAATGAGCAGTTCTTC
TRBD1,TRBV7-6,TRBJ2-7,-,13,CASSLQGANEQYF,TGTGCCAGCAGCTTACAGGGGGCCAACGAGCAGTACTTC
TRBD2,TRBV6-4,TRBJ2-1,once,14,CASSDRGLSNEQFF,TGTGCCAGCAGTGACCGGGGACTATCCAATGAGCAGTTCTTC
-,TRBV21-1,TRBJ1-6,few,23,CASSKENFPGQGPLGSYNSPLHF,TGTGCCAGCAGCAAAGAGAACTTCCCGGGACAGGGGCCTTTGGGGTCCTATAATTCACCCCTCCACTTT
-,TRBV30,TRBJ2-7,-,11,CAWGTVYEQYF,TGTGCCTGGGGGACTGTCTACGAGCAGTACTTC
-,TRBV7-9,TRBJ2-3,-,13,CASSKRDTDTQYF,TGTGCCAGCAGCAAGAGGGATACAGATACGCAGTATTTT
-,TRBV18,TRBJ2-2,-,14,CASSPLLATGELFF,TGTGCCAGCTCACCTCTTCTAGCCACCGGGGAGCTGTTTTTT
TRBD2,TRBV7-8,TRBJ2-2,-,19,CASSPRRLAGGPYTGELFF,TGTGCCAGCAGCCCCCGGAGGCTAGCGGGAGGGCCGTACACCGGGGAGCTGTTTTTT
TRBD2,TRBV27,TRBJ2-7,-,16,CASSPLASGVLYEQYF,TGTGCCAGCAGTCCTTTAGCTAGCGGAGTTCTCTACGAGCAGTACTTC
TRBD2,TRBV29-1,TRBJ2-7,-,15,CSAQSSGRARYEQYF,TGCAGCGCGCAGTCTAGCGGGAGGGCCAGGTACGAGCAGTACTTC
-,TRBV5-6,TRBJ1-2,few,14,CASRPREEGYGYTF,TGTGCCAGCAGGCCTCGGGAAGAGGGCTATGGCTACACCTTC
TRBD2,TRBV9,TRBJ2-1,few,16,CASSVAKIAGVVEQFF,TGTGCCAGCAGCGTAGCTAAAATAGCGGGAGTAGTTGAGCAGTTCTTC
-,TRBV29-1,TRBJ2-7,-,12,CSVEMTDYEQYF,TGCAGCGTTGAAATGACAGACTACGAGCAGTACTTC
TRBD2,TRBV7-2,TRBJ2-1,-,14,CAVTGPSGYNEQFF,TGTGCCGTTACCGGGCCTAGCGGCTACAATGAGCAGTTCTTC
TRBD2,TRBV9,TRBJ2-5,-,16,CASSGASGRGQETQYF,TGTGCCAGCAGCGGGGCTAGCGGGAGGGGCCAAGAGACCCAGTACTTC
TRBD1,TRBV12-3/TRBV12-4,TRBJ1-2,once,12,CASSTDRRGYTF,TGTGCCAGCAGTACGGACAGGAGGGGCTACACCTTC